Each of the 29 T cell receptor beta chains below was sequenced from the same sample in a study of Tregs in tolerant kidney transplant recipients. Clones were read by immunoSEQ multiplex PCR, and TCRdb kept only the in-frame ones, dropping some. The sample holds roughly 32,000 clones. The material sequenced was CD8+ T cells from blood, taken before the transplant. The receptors derive from a human donor who received a combined kidney and bone marrow transplant.

As regards this clone: Read data end 3 residues before the CDR3 end; the end is taken from the germline J gene. The genes are TRBV5-1 and TRBJ1-1; D ambiguous. There are 13 residues in the CDR3. Trimming removed 0 bases from V and 6 bases from J, with 9 bases in between. Germline V gene data show CDR1 as SGHRS and CDR2 as YFSETQ. This chain's CDR3 is CASSLGAVPEAFF. The covered CDR3 bases are TGCGCCAGCAGCTTGGGAGCGGTCCCTGAA.

Of note for this clone: Read data end 3 residues before the CDR3 end; the end is taken from the germline J gene. The genes are TRBV19 and TRBJ1-2; D is ambiguous. This CDR3 is 12 amino acids long. Germline assignment: CDR1 LNHDA and CDR2 SQIVND (reference sequence). The CDR3 bases that were read are TGTGCCAGTCGTGGGTCTGTTAGCGGC. Encoded protein: CASRGSVSG. The entire CDR3 protein reads CASRGSVSGYTF.

Comments on this clone: The read ends 3 residues before the CDR3 terminus; that terminus is restored from the germline J gene. This chain joins TRBV20-1 and TRBJ2-1; 7 nucleotides agree with TRBD2. Per germline, CDR1 DFQATT and CDR2 SNEGSKA (reference sequence). V lost 3 bases and J lost 6; bases outside the gene matches: 11. This CDR3 is 15 amino acids long. CDR3 DNA (partial): TGCAGTGCTAGGGAGGGCGGGAGAACCCTCAATGAG. As protein: CSAREGGRTLNE. The full CDR3 protein is CSAREGGRTLNEQFF.

Regarding this clone: Sequencing ends 3 residues short of the CDR3 end; the germline J gene provides the rest. The chain recombines TRBV7-2 with TRBJ2-7, with D perhaps TRBD2 (5 bases). V was pared by 2 bases and J by 4 bases, with 12 bases between. CDR3 length: 14 residues. CDR1 SGHTA and CDR2 FQGNSA come from the germline V gene. CDR3 DNA, as far as it was read: TGTGCCAGCAGCTTAAGCCCGCCGGGGTACGAG. Translated: CASSLSPPGYE. The full CDR3 protein is CASSLSPPGYEQYF.

Note on this clone: The junction does not match germline at one end; this may be a read error. Partial CDR3 DNA: TGTGCTAGCAGCCTAGCGGGGGGCTACGAG. As protein: CASSLAGGYE. The full CDR3 protein reads CASSLAGGYEQYF. This rearrangement joins TRBV7-7 to TRBJ2-7; 11 bases line up with TRBD2. The read ends 3 residues shy of where the CDR3 ends; the end is completed using the germline J gene. In germline, CDR1 is SSHAT, CDR2 FNYEAQ (reference sequence). This CDR3 region has 13 residues.

As concerns this clone: The CDR3 goes on 3 residues after the read ends, and that part is filled in from the germline J gene. The V call is TRBV5-6, the J call TRBJ2-7; the D gene is possibly TRBD2 (5 bases). The CDR3 extends over 15 amino acids. Per the germline V gene, CDR1 is SGHDT and CDR2 is YYEEEE. Trimming removed 3 bases at V and 2 bases at J, with 15 bases between. Partial CDR3 DNA: TGTGCCAGCAGCTCCACGTCGGGGATCCCCTACGAG. This codes for CASSSTSGIPYE. The whole CDR3 protein is CASSSTSGIPYEQYF.

Comments on this clone: The CDR3 end is not reached by the read, which stops 3 residues before it; the germline J gene fills it in. V gene TRBV12-3 or TRBV12-4 combines with J gene TRBJ2-1; no reliable D call. V shed 6 bases and J shed 5 bases, with 14 bases lying between them. The CDR3 extends over 14 amino acids. The CDR3 bases that were read are TGTGCCAGCAGCCCTGGTGTTGAGGACAATGAG. Its translation is CASSPGVEDNE. The entire CDR3 sequence reads CASSPGVEDNEQFF.

Notes on this clone: Read coverage stops 3 residues before the CDR3 terminus; the germline J gene supplies the remainder. The chain combines TRBV19 with TRBJ1-5; 11 nucleotides line up with TRBD1. This CDR3 is built from 15 residues. With V trimmed by 3 bases and J by 6 bases, 4 bases remained unmatched. Germline V gives CDR1 LNHDA, CDR2 SQIVND (reference sequence). The CDR3 reads CASSMGQGGTQPQHF. The sequenced CDR3 bases are TGTGCCAGTAGTATGGGACAGGGGGGGACTCAGCCC.

On this clone itself: Read data end 3 residues before the CDR3 end; the end is taken from the germline J gene. The rearrangement uses TRBV28 and TRBJ2-1; a weak D match, TRBD1 (6 bases). This CDR3 comprises 14 residues. V was pared by 4 bases and J by 9 bases, with 16 bases between. The germline V gene encodes CDR1 MDHEN and CDR2 SYDVKM. The DNA read from the CDR3 is TGTGCCAGCAGTTCATTAACAGGGCAGGGTGAG. Its protein is CASSSLTGQGE. The whole CDR3 region reads CASSSLTGQGEQFF. Filled out from reference TRBV28 and TRBJ2-1, the complete variable domain reads DVKVTQSSRYLVKRTGEKVFLECVQDMDHENMFWYRQDPGLGLRLIYFSYDVKMKEKGDIPEGYSVSREKKERFSLILESASTNQTSMYLCASSSLTGQGEQFFGPGTRLTVL.

Comments on this clone: The read is 3 residues too short to cover the CDR3 end, so that end is filled in from the germline J gene. This chain joins TRBV6-1 and TRBJ1-1, with TRBD1 as a possible D gene (5 bases). V shed 0 bases and J shed 6 bases, with 11 bases lying between them. CDR1 is MNHNS, CDR2 SASEGT, per germline. The CDR3 loop spans 14 amino acids. The CDR3: CASSEAGGRPEAFF. The sequenced part of the CDR3 DNA is TGTGCCAGCAGTGAAGCGGGGGGGAGGCCTGAA.

Note on this clone: The CDR3 end is not reached by the read, which stops 3 residues before it; the germline J gene fills it in. The chain is built from TRBV7-9 and TRBJ2-7, with no clear D. V gave up 5 bases and J gave up 1 base, with 12 bases separating them. Germline lookup yields CDR1 SEHNR and CDR2 FQNEAQ (reference sequence). CDR3 length: 14 amino acids. The DNA read from the CDR3 is TGTGCCAGCAGCCCTATTCATGTTTCCTACGAG. Its protein is CASSPIHVSYE. The whole CDR3 is CASSPIHVSYEQYF.

About this clone: The CDR3 extends 3 residues past the end of the read, so its final part is completed from the germline J gene. The rearrangement joins TRBV11-2 to TRBJ2-7; D gene uncertain. The CDR3 is 11 amino acids. Trimming cost V 4 bases and J 4 bases, with 5 bases left between them. Germline loops: CDR1 SGHAT, CDR2 FQNNGV. The CDR3 loop is CASSSIYEQYF. CDR3 bases read: TGTGCCAGCAGCTCAATTTACGAG.

Concerning this clone: Read coverage stops 3 residues before the CDR3 terminus; the germline J gene supplies the remainder. This rearrangement joins TRBV6-2 or TRBV6-3 to TRBJ2-5; 7 bases agree with TRBD2. CDR1 and CDR2 from the germline V gene are MNHEY and SVGEGT. The CDR3 length is 13 residues. After removal of 7 bases from V and 1 base from J, the junction contained 3 bases not matched to a gene. The covered CDR3 bases are TGTGCCAGCACCTTAGCGGGCCAAGAGACC. Amino acids: CASTLAGQET. The full-length CDR3 reads as CASTLAGQETQYF.

The CDR3 bases that were read are TGTGCCAGTAGTACCGGACTAGCGGGAGGCTCCTACAATGAG. Translating it yields CASSTGLAGGSYNE. The entire CDR3 is CASSTGLAGGSYNEQFF. This chain joins TRBV19 and TRBJ2-1; 14 bases are a match to TRBD2. The read gets to within 3 residues of the CDR3 end, and the germline J gene fills in the rest. After removal of 4 bases from V and 0 bases from J, the junction contained 2 bases not matched to a gene. This CDR3 spans 17 amino acids. Germline CDR1 LNHDA, CDR2 SQIVND (reference sequence).

For this clone: The read comes to an end 3 residues before the CDR3 does, leaving the germline J gene to fill in the end. This chain uses TRBV6-1 with TRBJ1-1, with 7 nucleotides matching TRBD1. V was clipped by 2 bases and J by 6 bases; unmatched bases: 3. This CDR3 comprises 13 residues. From germline, CDR1 is MNHNS and CDR2 SASEGT. The CDR3 sequence is CASSENRGPEAFF. Partial CDR3 DNA: TGTGCCAGCAGTGAAAACAGGGGCCCTGAA.

On this clone itself: Read data end 3 residues before the CDR3 end; the end is taken from the germline J gene. This chain joins TRBV7-3 and TRBJ2-7, with D possibly being TRBD1 (6 bases). Deletions cut 5 bases from V and 2 bases from J, with 10 bases between. This CDR3 comprises 13 residues. Germline V CDR1 and CDR2: SGHTA, FQGTGA. Here the CDR3 reads CASSPGQTYEQYF. CDR3 DNA, as far as it was read: TGTGCCAGCAGCCCCGGACAGACCTACGAG.

With respect to this clone: The read halts 3 residues ahead of the CDR3 end, with the missing end drawn from the germline J gene. This chain links TRBV5-1 with TRBJ2-3, with TRBD2 matching 8 bases. The J segment lost 1 base and the V segment lost 4 bases, leaving 5 bases of the junction unmatched. The germline V gene encodes CDR1 SGHRS and CDR2 YFSETQ. This CDR3 is 15 amino acids long. Incomplete CDR3 DNA: TGCGCCAGCAGCACCACTAGCGGCCGCACAGATACG. The encoded protein is CASSTTSGRTDT. The complete CDR3 protein is CASSTTSGRTDTQYF.

Worth noting for this clone: The sequence runs out 3 residues before the end of the CDR3; the remainder is reconstructed from the germline J gene. The chain employs TRBV30 and TRBJ2-1, with D possibly being TRBD1 (6 bases). Trimming pared 8 bases from V and 3 bases from J, leaving 14 bases between. The CDR3 extends over 13 amino acids. CDR1 and CDR2 (germline): GTSNPN, SVGIG (reference sequence). CDR3 protein: CAGYRDFYNEQFF. CDR3 bases read: TGTGCCGGATACAGGGATTTCTACAATGAG.

On this clone itself: The DNA ends 3 residues before the CDR3 does, and the rest of the CDR3 is filled in from the germline J gene. V usage is TRBV7-3 and J usage is TRBJ2-1; TRBD2 matches 8 bases. The ends lost 5 bases at V and 3 bases at J; junction bases unmatched: 9. Germline V CDR1 and CDR2: SGHTA, FQGTGA. The CDR3 consists of 16 residues. CDR3 DNA (partial): TGTGCCAGCAGCCCCATTGGAGCGGGAGACTACAATGAG. This codes for CASSPIGAGDYNE. The CDR3, in full, reads CASSPIGAGDYNEQFF.

Regarding this clone: The read stops 3 residues short of the end of the CDR3; the missing end is completed from the germline J gene. V is TRBV23-1 and J is TRBJ2-7, with 8 nucleotides matching TRBD2. TRBV23-1 is identified as an open reading frame with a role that is uncertain. Trimming cost V 3 bases and J 0 bases; bases outside gene matches: 10. The CDR3 totals 17 residues. The CDR3 is CASSQSVSGDSSYEQYF. The CDR3 bases that were read are TGCGCCAGCAGTCAGTCGGTTAGCGGGGATAGCTCCTACGAG.

On this clone itself: The observed sequence ends 3 residues before the CDR3 terminus, with the missing tail filled in from the germline J gene. This chain joins TRBV7-8 and TRBJ2-3, with D unresolved. Germline-derived CDR1 and CDR2 are SGHVS and FQNEAQ. CDR3 size: 17 residues. V gave up 7 bases and J gave up 3 bases, with 23 bases separating them. The sequenced part of the CDR3 DNA is TGTGCCAGCAACACCCTCCCCGACGGGTACGAGACAGATACG. The encoded protein is CASNTLPDGYETDT. The full CDR3 reads CASNTLPDGYETDTQYF.

Concerning this clone itself: The CDR3 end is not reached by the read, which stops 3 residues before it; the germline J gene fills it in. The chain uses TRBV19 and TRBJ1-5; possible D gene TRBD1, 6 bases. Trimming took 0 bases from V and 2 from J, leaving 11 bases between them. This CDR3 spans 16 amino acids. Germline loops: CDR1 LNHDA, CDR2 SQIVND (reference sequence). CDR3 sequence reads: CASSIDPSGGNQPQHF. The sequenced CDR3 bases are TGTGCCAGTAGTATAGATCCGTCAGGGGGCAATCAGCCC.

The CDR3 here is CASSLWASGRMNEQYF. The sequenced part of the CDR3 DNA is TGTGCCAGCAGCTTATGGGCTAGCGGGAGGATGAACGAG. V is TRBV7-6 and J is TRBJ2-7; TRBD2 agrees at 11 bases. Sequencing ends 3 residues short of the CDR3 end; the germline J gene provides the rest. Germline lookup yields CDR1 SGHVS and CDR2 FNYEAQ. The ends lost 2 bases at V and 5 bases at J; junction bases unmatched: 8. This CDR3 has 16 amino acids.

Of note for this clone: With the read ending 3 residues before the CDR3 end, the germline J gene is used to fill in that end. V is TRBV6-2 or TRBV6-3 and J is TRBJ2-1; 8 positions agree with TRBD2. Trimming took 5 bases from V and 9 from J; bases not matched to a gene: 3. CDR1 MNHEY and CDR2 SVGEGT come from the germline V gene. The CDR3 consists of 12 residues. CDR3 sequence: CASSRLAREQFF. The CDR3 DNA, read in part, is TGTGCCAGCAGTAGACTAGCGCGTGAG.

About this clone: The read stops 3 residues short of the end of the CDR3; the missing end is completed from the germline J gene. The chain is built from TRBV11-2 and TRBJ2-1; TRBD1 agrees at 8 bases. J was trimmed by 7 bases and V by 1 base; bases with no gene match: 6. The length of the CDR3 is 15 residues. Germline CDR1 reads SGHAT; CDR2 reads FQNNGV. The CDR3 here is CASSLGTGSVNEQFF. The sequenced part of the CDR3 DNA is TGTGCCAGCAGCTTAGGGACAGGGTCCGTGAATGAG.

The CDR3 here is CASSFSGSNYEQYF. CDR3 DNA, as far as it was read: TGTGCCAGCAGCTTCAGCGGGAGTAACTACGAG. The chain has TRBV11-2 and TRBJ2-7; TRBD2 matches 8 bases. The read stops 3 residues short of the end of the CDR3; the missing end is completed from the germline J gene. J was trimmed by 3 bases and V by 3 bases; bases with no gene match: 4. The germline V gene encodes CDR1 SGHAT and CDR2 FQNNGV. The CDR3 sequence is 14 residues long.

Points on this clone: The CDR3 is cut off 3 residues early in the read; its end comes from the germline J gene. The J gene is TRBJ2-4, the V gene TRBV19, with a possible D match to TRBD1 (6 bases). Germline CDR1 and CDR2: LNHDA and SQIVND (reference sequence). This CDR3 region has 16 residues. The V gene lost 3 bases and the J gene lost 0 bases, with 12 bases spanning the gap. CDR3 DNA, as far as it was read: TGTGCCAGTAGTATCAGTTGGGGGCTAGCCAAAAACATT. This encodes CASSISWGLAKNI. The whole CDR3 reads CASSISWGLAKNIQYF.

Points on this clone: Sequencing ends 3 residues short of the CDR3 end; the germline J gene provides the rest. The chain uses TRBV5-5 and TRBJ2-1; 9 nucleotides match TRBD2. The CDR3 contains 15 residues. Germline V gives CDR1 SGHKS, CDR2 YYEKEE (reference sequence). Unmatched junction bases numbered 5, after V lost 2 bases and J lost 5 bases. The CDR3 here is CASSFILAGNNEQFF. Partial CDR3 DNA: TGTGCCAGCAGCTTCATCCTAGCGGGAAACAATGAG.

As regards this clone: The read terminates 3 residues before the CDR3 end, so the remaining end is supplied by the germline J gene. The J gene is TRBJ2-5, the V gene TRBV20-1, with TRBD1 matching over 8 bases. V was clipped by 6 bases and J by 0 bases; unmatched bases: 9. Germline lookup yields CDR1 DFQATT and CDR2 SNEGSKA (reference sequence). This CDR3 spans 15 amino acids. The CDR3 bases that were read are TGCAGTGCAACTCCGACAGGGGTAGACCAAGAGACC. Amino acid sequence: CSATPTGVDQET. The full-length CDR3 reads as CSATPTGVDQETQYF.